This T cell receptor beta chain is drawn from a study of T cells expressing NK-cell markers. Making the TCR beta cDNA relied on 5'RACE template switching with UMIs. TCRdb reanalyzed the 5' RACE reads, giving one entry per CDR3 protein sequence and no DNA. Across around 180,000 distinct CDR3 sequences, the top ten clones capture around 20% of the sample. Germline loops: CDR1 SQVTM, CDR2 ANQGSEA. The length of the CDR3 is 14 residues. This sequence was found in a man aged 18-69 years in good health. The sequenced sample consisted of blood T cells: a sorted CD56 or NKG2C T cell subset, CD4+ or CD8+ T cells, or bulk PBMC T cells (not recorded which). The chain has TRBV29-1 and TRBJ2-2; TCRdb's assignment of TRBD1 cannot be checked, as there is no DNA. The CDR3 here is CSVEPDPGTGELFF.